One sample yielded the 8 T cell receptor beta chains listed below, sequenced in a study of blood T cell repertoires in COVID-19. Method: immunoSEQ multiplex PCR; TCRdb's copy keeps in-frame clones and lacks some. The table records about 81,000 clones, 75% to 95% of them present only once. Sequenced input: peripheral blood. Receptors were obtained from a woman aged 50 to 60 in a cohort sampled during active COVID-19.

This rearrangement joins TRBV7-9 to TRBJ2-3, with D possibly TRBD1 on 6 matching bases. Germline V gene data show CDR1 as SEHNR and CDR2 as FQNEAQ (reference sequence). V was trimmed by 1 base and J by 3 bases, leaving 8 bases between them. The CDR3 consists of 14 residues. CDR3: CASSLGTVTDTQYF. CDR3 DNA: TGTGCCAGCAGCTTAGGGACAGTTACAGATACGCAGTATTTT. The variable domain in full, completed from reference TRBV7-9 and TRBJ2-3, reads DTGVSQNPRHKITKRGQNVTFRCDPISEHNRLYWYRQTLGQGPEFLTYFQNEAQLEKSRLLSDRFSAERPKGSFSTLEIQRTEQGDSAMYLCASSLGTVTDTQYFGPGTRLTVL.

The rearrangement uses TRBV7-9 and TRBJ2-2; 9 nucleotides align to TRBD2. Germline assignment: CDR1 SEHNR and CDR2 FQNEAQ (reference sequence). With V trimmed by 6 bases and J by 2 bases, 4 bases remained unmatched. CDR3 size: 15 residues. The CDR3: CASRAGTSNTGELFF. As DNA, the CDR3 is TGTGCCAGCAGGGCCGGGACTAGCAACACCGGGGAGCTGTTTTTT.

J is TRBJ2-7 and V is TRBV18; D is undetermined. V lost 0 bases and J 4 bases, leaving 7 bases between the germline ends. CDR1 is KGHSH, CDR2 LQKENI, per germline. The CDR3 length is 13 residues. The CDR3 is CASSPPSGYEQYF. The CDR3 DNA is TGTGCCAGCTCACCACCGTCCGGGTACGAGCAGTACTTC.

This chain links TRBV30 with TRBJ1-3; D ambiguous. This CDR3 spans 12 amino acids. Germline V gene sequence: CDR1 GTSNPN, CDR2 SVGIG (reference sequence). V lost 4 bases and J lost 4, with 8 bases in between. CDR3 DNA: TGTGCCTGGACCCGTCAGGGAAACACCATATATTTT. It yields the protein CAWTRQGNTIYF.

This chain connects TRBV10-3 to TRBJ1-5; D gene uncertain. The CDR3 is 17 amino acids. V lost 0 bases, J lost 4 bases, and 16 bases lay in between. CDR1 and CDR2 from the germline V gene are ENHRY and SYGVKD. This CDR3 is CAISESWYGERNQPQHF. CDR3 nucleotide sequence: TGTGCCATCAGTGAGTCTTGGTATGGGGAGCGGAATCAGCCCCAGCATTTT.

The chain joins TRBV10-3 to TRBJ2-2, with D perhaps matching TRBD2 (5 bases). The CDR3 length is 16 residues. Germline V lookup: CDR1 ENHRY, CDR2 SYGVKD. V was trimmed by 5 bases and J by 1 base, leaving 14 bases between them. The CDR3 sequence: CAISTRDLLNTGELFF. In DNA form, the CDR3 reads TGTGCCATCAGTACCCGGGATCTCTTGAACACCGGGGAGCTGTTTTTT.

The chain employs TRBV19 and TRBJ1-4, with D perhaps TRBD1 (5 bases). Germline CDR1 reads LNHDA; CDR2 reads SQIVND (reference sequence). The CDR3 length is 13 residues. V lost 8 bases and J lost 7, with 14 bases in between. CDR3 in DNA: TGTGCCAGTTCAGCCACAAGGGGTGAAAAACTGTTTTTT. Translating it yields CASSATRGEKLFF.

J is TRBJ1-1 and V is TRBV19; TRBD1 agrees at 8 bases. CDR1 is LNHDA and CDR2 is SQIVND in the germline V gene (reference sequence). The CDR3 has 14 residues. The V segment lost 5 bases and the J segment 2 bases; nucleotides outside the gene matches: 4. The CDR3 loop is CASSDRGGNTEAFF. CDR3 DNA: TGTGCCAGTAGTGACAGGGGTGGAAACACTGAAGCTTTCTTT.